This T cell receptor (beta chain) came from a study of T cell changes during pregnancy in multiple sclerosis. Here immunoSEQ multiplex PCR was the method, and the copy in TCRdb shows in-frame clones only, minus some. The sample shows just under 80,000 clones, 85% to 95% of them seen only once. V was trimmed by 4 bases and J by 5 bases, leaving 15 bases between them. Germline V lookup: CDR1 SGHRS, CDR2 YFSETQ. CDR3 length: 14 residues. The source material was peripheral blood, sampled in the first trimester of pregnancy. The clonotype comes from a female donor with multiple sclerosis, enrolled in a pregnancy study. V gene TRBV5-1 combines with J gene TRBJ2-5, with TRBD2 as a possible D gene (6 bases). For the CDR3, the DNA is TGCGCCAGCAGCGAAGCCGGGGGTAGGGAGACCCAGTACTTC. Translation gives CASSEAGGRETQYF.